The source of this T cell receptor beta chain is a study of blood T cell repertoires in COVID-19. Overall study: Acute and convalescent COVID-19 samples came from the United States, Italy and Spain. In each case, the material was cDNA or gDNA derived from T cells, B-cell-depleted T cells, or PBMCs.

Per the original methods: Reference gene primer amplification gave nucleated cell count estimates. The table came from immunoSEQ multiplex PCR; TCRdb's copy has only in-frame clones and leaves some out. The DNA was the basis for D and trimming; V, J and clone size are from that table. The sample has a few hundred thousand clones; approximately 85% are singletons. The length of the CDR3 is 16 residues. Trimming left V 4 bases short and J 1 base short, with 16 bases between. The germline V gene has CDR1 KGHSH and CDR2 LQKENI. Sequenced: peripheral blood. This chain connects TRBV18 to TRBJ1-1; D is perhaps TRBD1 (5 bases). The receptor's source is a human donor in a cohort sampled during active COVID-19. The CDR3 region has the DNA TGTGCCAGCTCACGATTTGACAGAGGAAAGAACACTGAAGCTTTCTTT. Amino acids: CASSRFDRGKNTEAFF.